Presented here are 6 T cell receptor beta chains from one specimen sequenced in a study of blood T cell repertoires in COVID-19. Repertoires were generated with immunoSEQ multiplex PCR, while TCRdb's copy carries only in-frame clones and drops some. The table lists about 130,000 clones, roughly 83% of them singletons. Sequencing was performed on peripheral blood. The receptors were sampled from a woman in her 70s with COVID-19, enrolled during active disease.

The J gene is TRBJ2-5, the V gene TRBV3-1 (or the pseudogene TRBV3-2); possible D gene TRBD1, 7 bases. The CDR3 is made up of 17 amino acids. Germline-derived CDR1 and CDR2 are LGHDT and YNNKEL (reference sequence). V was cut by 0 bases and J by 8 bases, with 22 bases left in between. CDR3 in amino acids: CASSQDSRTGGSRTQYF. The CDR3 nucleotides are TGTGCCAGCAGCCAAGATTCGCGGACAGGAGGGTCGAGAACCCAGTACTTC.

V is TRBV6-1 and J is TRBJ2-7; 8 nucleotides agree with TRBD1. CDR1 is MNHNS and CDR2 is SASEGT in the germline V gene. J was trimmed by 3 bases and V by 2 bases; bases with no gene match: 9. The length of the CDR3 is 16 residues. CDR3 sequence reads: CASSERQGSRGYEQYF. The CDR3, as DNA: TGTGCCAGCAGTGAACGACAGGGGAGTAGGGGCTACGAGCAGTACTTC.

J is TRBJ2-4 and V is TRBV5-4, with D possibly TRBD1 on 6 matching bases. The V gene lost 2 bases and the J gene lost 1 base, with 10 bases spanning the gap. CDR1 and CDR2 from the germline V gene are SGHNT and YYREEE (reference sequence). The length of the CDR3 is 15 residues. CDR3 nucleotide sequence: TGTGCCAGCAGCTTACGGGACACCGCCAAAAACATTCAGTACTTC. This codes for CASSLRDTAKNIQYF.

The J gene is TRBJ1-5, the V gene TRBV6-1; maybe TRBD1 (5 bases). V dropped 1 base and J dropped 2 bases, with 9 bases sitting between them. The CDR3 has 15 amino acids. Looked up from germline, CDR1 is MNHNS and CDR2 is SASEGT. CDR3 DNA: TGTGCCAGCAGTGAAGATGGGGCAGGCAATCAGCCCCAGCATTTT. Protein sequence: CASSEDGAGNQPQHF.

The table lists this clone with many counts. The chain is built from TRBV2 and TRBJ2-7, with 9 bases fitting TRBD1. Per the germline V gene, CDR1 is SNHLY and CDR2 is FYNNEI. This CDR3 is 14 amino acids long. Germline trimming cut 4 bases from V and 7 bases from J; bases unmatched to any gene: 8. DNA for the CDR3: TGTGCCAGCAGTGGGGTGGGACAGGGCCTTGAGCAGTACTTC. Protein product: CASSGVGQGLEQYF.

This sequence joins TRBV3-1 (or the pseudogene TRBV3-2) and TRBJ1-1, with D tentatively TRBD1 (5 bases). Trimming stripped 4 bases from V and 4 bases from J, with 16 bases between. This CDR3 has 15 residues. Germline V CDR1 and CDR2: LGHDT, YNNKEL (reference sequence). This CDR3 reads CASSRPTPQGTEAFF. CDR3 sequence (DNA): TGTGCCAGCAGCCGTCCGACACCCCAGGGCACTGAAGCTTTCTTT.